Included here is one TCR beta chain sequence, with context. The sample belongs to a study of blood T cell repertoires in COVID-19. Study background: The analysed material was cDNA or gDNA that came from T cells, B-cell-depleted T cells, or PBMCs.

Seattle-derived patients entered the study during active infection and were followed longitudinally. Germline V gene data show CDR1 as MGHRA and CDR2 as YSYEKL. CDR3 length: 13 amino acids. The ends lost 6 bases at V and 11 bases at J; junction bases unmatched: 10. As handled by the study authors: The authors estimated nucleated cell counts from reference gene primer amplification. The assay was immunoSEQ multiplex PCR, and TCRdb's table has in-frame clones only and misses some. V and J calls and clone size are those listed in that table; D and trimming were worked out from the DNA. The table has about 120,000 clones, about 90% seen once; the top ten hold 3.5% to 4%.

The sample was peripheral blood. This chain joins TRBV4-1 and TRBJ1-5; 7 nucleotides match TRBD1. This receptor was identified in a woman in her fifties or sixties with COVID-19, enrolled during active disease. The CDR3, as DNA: TGCGCCAGCAGTCAGGTTGACAGGGAGACCCAGCATTTT. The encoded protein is CASSQVDRETQHF.